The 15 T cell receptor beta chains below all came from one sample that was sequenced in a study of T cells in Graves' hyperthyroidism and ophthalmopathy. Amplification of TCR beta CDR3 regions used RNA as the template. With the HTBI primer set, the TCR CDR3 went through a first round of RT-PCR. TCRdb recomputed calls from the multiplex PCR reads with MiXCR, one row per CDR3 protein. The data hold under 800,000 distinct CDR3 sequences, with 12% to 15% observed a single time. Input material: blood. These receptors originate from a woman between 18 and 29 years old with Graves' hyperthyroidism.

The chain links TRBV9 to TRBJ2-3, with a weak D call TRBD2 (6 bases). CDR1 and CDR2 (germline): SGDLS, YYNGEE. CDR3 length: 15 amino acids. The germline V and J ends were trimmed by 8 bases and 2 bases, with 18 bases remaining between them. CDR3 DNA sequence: TGTGCCAGTGTCCCCGGAGGGCTGTACACAGATACGCAGTATTTT. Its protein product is CASVPGGLYTDTQYF. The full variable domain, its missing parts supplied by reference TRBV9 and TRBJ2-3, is DSGVTQTPKHLITATGQRVTLRCSPRSGDLSVYWYQQSLDQGLQFLIQYYNGEERAKGNILERFSAQQFPDLHSELNLSSLELGDSALYFCASVPGGLYTDTQYFGPGTRLTVL.

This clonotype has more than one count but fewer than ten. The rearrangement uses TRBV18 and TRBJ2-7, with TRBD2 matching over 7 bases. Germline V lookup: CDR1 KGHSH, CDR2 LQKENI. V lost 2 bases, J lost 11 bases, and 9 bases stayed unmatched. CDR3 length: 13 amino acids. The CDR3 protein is CASSPGTKLGEYF. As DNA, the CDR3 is TGTGCCAGCTCACCAGGGACTAAGTTAGGAGAGTACTTC.

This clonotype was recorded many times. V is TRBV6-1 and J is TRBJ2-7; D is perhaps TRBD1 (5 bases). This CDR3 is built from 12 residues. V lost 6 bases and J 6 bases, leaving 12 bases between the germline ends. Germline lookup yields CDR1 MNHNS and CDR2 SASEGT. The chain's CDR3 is CASRQGRGEQYF. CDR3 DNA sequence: TGTGCCAGCAGGCAGGGTCGCGGCGAGCAGTACTTC.

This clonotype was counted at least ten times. CDR3 sequence (DNA): TGTGCCAGCAGCCAAGGGGTCGGGGGCAATCAGCCCCAGCATTTT. Translating gives CASSQGVGGNQPQHF. J is TRBJ1-5 and V is TRBV3-1; the D is unclear. The CDR3 consists of 15 residues. Between the trimmed V and J ends, which lost 1 base and 2 bases, there was a span of 9 bases. Per germline, CDR1 LGHDT and CDR2 YNNKEL (reference sequence).

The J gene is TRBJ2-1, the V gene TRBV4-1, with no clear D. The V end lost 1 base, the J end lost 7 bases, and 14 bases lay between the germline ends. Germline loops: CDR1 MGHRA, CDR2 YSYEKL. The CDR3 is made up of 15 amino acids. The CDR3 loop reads CASSQGVSGGNEQFF. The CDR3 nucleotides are TGCGCCAGCAGCCAAGGGGTGAGTGGTGGAAATGAGCAGTTCTTC.

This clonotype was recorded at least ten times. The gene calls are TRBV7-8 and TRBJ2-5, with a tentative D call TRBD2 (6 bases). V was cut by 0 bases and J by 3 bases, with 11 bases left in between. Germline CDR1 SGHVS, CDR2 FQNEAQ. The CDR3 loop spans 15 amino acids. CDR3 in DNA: TGTGCCAGCAGCTTAGCGCTTTCTAGCGAAGAGACCCAGTACTTC. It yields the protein CASSLALSSEETQYF.

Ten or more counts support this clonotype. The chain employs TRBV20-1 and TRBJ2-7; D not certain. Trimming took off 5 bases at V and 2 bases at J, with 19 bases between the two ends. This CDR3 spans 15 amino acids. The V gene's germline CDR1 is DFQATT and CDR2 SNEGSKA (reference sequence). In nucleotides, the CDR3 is TGCAGTGCTCCGAATCCATCCGCCAGGACCTACGAGCAGTACTTC. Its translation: CSAPNPSARTYEQYF.

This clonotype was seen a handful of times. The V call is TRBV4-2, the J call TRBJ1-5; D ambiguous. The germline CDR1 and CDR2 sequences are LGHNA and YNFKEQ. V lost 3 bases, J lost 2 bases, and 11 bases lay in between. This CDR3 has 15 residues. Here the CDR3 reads CASSQVGEGNQPQHF. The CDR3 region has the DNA TGTGCCAGCAGCCAGGTTGGCGAAGGCAATCAGCCCCAGCATTTT.

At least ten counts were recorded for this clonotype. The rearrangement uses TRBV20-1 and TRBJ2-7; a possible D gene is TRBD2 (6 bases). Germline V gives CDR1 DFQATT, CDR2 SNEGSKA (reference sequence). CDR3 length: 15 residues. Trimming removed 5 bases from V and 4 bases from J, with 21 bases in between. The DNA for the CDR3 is TGCAGTGCTCCGGTAGTGGCAACGGGACTTTACGAGCAGTACTTC. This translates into CSAPVVATGLYEQYF.

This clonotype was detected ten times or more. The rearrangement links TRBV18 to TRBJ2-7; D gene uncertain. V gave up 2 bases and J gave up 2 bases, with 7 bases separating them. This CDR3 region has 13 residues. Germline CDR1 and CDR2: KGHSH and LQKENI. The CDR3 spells CASSPALTYEQYF. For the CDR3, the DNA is TGTGCCAGCTCACCAGCTCTCACCTACGAGCAGTACTTC.

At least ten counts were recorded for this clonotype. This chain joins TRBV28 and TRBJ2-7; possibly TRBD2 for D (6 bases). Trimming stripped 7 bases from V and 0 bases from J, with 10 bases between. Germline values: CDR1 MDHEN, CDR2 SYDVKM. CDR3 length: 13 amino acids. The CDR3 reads CASTLGLSYEQYF. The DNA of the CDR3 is TGTGCCAGCACTCTGGGACTCTCCTACGAGCAGTACTTC.

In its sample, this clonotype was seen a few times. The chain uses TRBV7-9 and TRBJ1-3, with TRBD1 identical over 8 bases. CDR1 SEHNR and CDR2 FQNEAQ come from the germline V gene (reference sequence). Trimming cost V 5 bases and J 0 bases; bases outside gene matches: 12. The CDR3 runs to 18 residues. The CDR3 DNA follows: TGTGCCAGCAGCACCACCGGGACAGGTTCCCTCTCTGGAAACACCATATATTTT. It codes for CASSTTGTGSLSGNTIYF. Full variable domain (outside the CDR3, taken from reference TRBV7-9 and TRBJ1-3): DTGVSQNPRHKITKRGQNVTFRCDPISEHNRLYWYRQTLGQGPEFLTYFQNEAQLEKSRLLSDRFSAERPKGSFSTLEIQRTEQGDSAMYLCASSTTGTGSLSGNTIYFGEGSWLTVV.

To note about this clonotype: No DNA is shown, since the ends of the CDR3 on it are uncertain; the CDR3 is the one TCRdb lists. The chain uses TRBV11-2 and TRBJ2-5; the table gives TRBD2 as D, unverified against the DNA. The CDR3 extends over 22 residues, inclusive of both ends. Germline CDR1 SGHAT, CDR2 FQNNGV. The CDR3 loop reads CASSFYICSAALAGLYQETQYF.

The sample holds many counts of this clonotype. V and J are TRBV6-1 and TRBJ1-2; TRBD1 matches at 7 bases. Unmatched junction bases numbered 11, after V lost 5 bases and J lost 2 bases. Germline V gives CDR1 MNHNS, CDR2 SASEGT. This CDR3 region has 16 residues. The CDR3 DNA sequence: TGTGCCAGCAGTAGGACCCGACAGGGAGTGAACTATGGCTACACCTTC. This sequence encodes CASSRTRQGVNYGYTF.

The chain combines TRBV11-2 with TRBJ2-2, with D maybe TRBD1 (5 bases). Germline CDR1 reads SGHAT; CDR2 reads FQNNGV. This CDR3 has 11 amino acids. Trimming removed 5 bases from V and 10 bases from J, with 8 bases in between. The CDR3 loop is CASSPQAELFF. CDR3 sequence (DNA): TGTGCCAGCAGCCCACAGGCGGAGCTGTTTTTT.